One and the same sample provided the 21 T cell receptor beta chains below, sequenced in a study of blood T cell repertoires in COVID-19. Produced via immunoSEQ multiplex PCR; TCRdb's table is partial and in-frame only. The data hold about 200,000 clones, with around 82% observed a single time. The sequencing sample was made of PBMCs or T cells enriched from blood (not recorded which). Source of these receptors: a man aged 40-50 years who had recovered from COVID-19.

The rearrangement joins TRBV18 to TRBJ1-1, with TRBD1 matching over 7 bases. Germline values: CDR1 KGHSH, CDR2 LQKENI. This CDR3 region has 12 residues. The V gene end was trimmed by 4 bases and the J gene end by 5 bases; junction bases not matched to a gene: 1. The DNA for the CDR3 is TGTGCCAGCTCACTACAGGGGACTGAAGCTTTCTTT. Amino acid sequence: CASSLQGTEAFF.

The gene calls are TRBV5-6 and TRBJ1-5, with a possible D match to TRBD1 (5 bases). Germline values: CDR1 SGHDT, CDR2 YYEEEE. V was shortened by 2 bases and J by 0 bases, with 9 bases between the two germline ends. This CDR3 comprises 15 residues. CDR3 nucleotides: TGTGCCAGCAGCTTCGGGGGTTATAGCAATCAGCCCCAGCATTTT. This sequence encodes CASSFGGYSNQPQHF.

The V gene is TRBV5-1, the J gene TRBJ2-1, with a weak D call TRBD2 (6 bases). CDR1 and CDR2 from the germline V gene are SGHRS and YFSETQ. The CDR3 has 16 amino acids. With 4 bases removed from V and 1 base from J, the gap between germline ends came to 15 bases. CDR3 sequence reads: CASSPGTGTSYNEQFF. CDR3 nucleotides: TGCGCCAGCAGCCCCGGGACTGGAACATCCTACAATGAGCAGTTCTTC.

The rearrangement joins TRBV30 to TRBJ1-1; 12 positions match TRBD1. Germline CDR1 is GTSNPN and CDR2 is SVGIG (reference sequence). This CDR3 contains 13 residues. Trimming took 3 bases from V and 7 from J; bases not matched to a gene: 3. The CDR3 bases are TGTGCCTGGAGCGGGACAGGGGGCAATGAAGCTTTCTTT. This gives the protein CAWSGTGGNEAFF. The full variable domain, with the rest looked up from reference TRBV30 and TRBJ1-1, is SQTIHQWPATLVQPVGSPLSLECTVEGTSNPNLYWYRQAAGRGLQLLFYSVGIGQISSEVPQNLSASRPQDRQFILSSKKLLLSDSGFYLCAWSGTGGNEAFFGQGTRLTVV.

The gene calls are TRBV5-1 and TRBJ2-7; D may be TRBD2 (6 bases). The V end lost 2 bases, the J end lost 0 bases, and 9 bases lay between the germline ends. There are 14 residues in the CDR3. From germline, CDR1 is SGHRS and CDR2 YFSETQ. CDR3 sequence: CASSLDGSSYEQYF. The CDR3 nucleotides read TGCGCCAGCAGCTTAGACGGGAGCTCCTACGAGCAGTACTTC.

CDR3 sequence: CASSFERVGNTIYF. CDR3 bases: TGTGCCAGCAGCTTCGAGAGGGTGGGAAACACCATATATTTT. The chain is built from TRBV7-9 and TRBJ1-3; D unclear. CDR1 is SEHNR and CDR2 is FQNEAQ in the germline V gene (reference sequence). The V and J ends lost 3 bases and 4 bases respectively, with 10 bases between them. The CDR3 covers 14 residues.

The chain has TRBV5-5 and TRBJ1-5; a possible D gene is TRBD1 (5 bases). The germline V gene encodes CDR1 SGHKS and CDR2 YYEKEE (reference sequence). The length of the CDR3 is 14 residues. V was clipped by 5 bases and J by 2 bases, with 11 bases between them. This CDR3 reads CASRPGVGNQPQHF. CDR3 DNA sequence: TGTGCCAGCAGGCCGGGGGTGGGCAATCAGCCCCAGCATTTT.

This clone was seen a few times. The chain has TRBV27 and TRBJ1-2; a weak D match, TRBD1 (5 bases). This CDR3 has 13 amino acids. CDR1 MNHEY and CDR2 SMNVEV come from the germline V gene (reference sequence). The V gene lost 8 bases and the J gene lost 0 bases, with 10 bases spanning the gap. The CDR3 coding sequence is TGTGCCAGCGCACAGGAGCCTAACTATGGCTACACCTTC. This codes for CASAQEPNYGYTF.

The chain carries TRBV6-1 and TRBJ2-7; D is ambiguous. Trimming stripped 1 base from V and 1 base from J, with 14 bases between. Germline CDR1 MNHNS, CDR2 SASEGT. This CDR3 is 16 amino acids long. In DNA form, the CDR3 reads TGTGCCAGCAGTGAAGGTATGTTAGTCCTGTCCTACGAGCAGTACTTC. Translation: CASSEGMLVLSYEQYF.

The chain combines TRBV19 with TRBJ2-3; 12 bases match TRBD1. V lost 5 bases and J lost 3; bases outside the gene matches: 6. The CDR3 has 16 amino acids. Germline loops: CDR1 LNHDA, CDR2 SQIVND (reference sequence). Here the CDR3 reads CASSGRDRGLTDTQYF. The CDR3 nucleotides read TGTGCCAGTAGTGGTCGGGACAGGGGGCTGACAGATACGCAGTATTTT.

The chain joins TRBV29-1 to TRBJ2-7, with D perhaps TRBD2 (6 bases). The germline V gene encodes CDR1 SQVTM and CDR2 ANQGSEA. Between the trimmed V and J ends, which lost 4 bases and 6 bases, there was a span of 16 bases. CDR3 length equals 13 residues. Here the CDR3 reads CSVAISGDGEQYF. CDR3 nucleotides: TGCAGCGTTGCGATTTCGGGGGACGGCGAGCAGTACTTC.

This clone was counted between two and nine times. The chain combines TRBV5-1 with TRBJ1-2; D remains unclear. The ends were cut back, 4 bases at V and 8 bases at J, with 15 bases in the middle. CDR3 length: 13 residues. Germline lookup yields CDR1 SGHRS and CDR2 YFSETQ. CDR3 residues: CASSTGPPGGYTF. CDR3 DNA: TGCGCCAGCAGCACGGGCCCGCCGGGAGGCTACACCTTC.

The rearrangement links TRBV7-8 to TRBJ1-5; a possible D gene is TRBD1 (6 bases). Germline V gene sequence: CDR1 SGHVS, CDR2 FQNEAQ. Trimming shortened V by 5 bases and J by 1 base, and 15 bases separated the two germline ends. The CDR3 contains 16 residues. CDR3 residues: CASSPRGGFSNQPQHF. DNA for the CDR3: TGTGCCAGCAGCCCTAGGGGGGGTTTCAGCAATCAGCCCCAGCATTTT. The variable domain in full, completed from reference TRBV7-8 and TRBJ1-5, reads GAGVSQSPRYKVAKRGQDVALRCDPISGHVSLFWYQQALGQGPEFLTYFQNEAQLDKSGLPSDRFFAERPEGSVSTLKIQRTQQEDSAVYLCASSPRGGFSNQPQHFGDGTRLSIL.

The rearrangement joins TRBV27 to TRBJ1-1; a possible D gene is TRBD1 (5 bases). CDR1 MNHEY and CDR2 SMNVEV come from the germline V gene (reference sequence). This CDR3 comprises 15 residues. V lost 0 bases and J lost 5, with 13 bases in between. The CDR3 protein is CASSLSGGVQTEAFF. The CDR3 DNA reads TGTGCCAGCAGTTTATCGGGGGGGGTGCAGACTGAAGCTTTCTTT.

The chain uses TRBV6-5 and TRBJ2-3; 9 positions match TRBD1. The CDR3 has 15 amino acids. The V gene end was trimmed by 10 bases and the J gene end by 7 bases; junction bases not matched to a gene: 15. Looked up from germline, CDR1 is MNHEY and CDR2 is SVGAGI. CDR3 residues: CATFLGQGKSYTQYF. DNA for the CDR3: TGTGCCACCTTCCTAGGACAGGGGAAGTCGTATACGCAGTATTTT.

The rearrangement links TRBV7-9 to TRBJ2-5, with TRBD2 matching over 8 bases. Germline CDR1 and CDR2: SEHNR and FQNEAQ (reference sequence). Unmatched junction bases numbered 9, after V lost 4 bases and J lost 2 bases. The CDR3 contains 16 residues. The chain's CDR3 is CASSSGHRGGQETQYF. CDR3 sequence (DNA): TGTGCCAGCAGCTCGGGGCATCGCGGGGGGCAAGAGACCCAGTACTTC.

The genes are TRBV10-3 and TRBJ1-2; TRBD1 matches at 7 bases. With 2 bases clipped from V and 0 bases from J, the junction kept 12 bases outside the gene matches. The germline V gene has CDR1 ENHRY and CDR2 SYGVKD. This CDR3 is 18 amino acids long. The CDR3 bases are TGTGCCATCAGTGAGCTAACCTCTACAGGGGAGGCTAACTATGGCTACACCTTC. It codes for CAISELTSTGEANYGYTF.

CDR3 nucleotide sequence: TGTGCCATCAGTGAGCGGGGGGGCTCATCACCCCTCCACTTT. Translation gives CAISERGGSSPLHF. The chain uses TRBV10-3 and TRBJ1-6; weak D call: TRBD1 (6 bases). Trimming shortened V by 2 bases and J by 10 bases, and 12 bases separated the two germline ends. This CDR3 is 14 amino acids long. CDR1 and CDR2 from the germline V gene are ENHRY and SYGVKD.

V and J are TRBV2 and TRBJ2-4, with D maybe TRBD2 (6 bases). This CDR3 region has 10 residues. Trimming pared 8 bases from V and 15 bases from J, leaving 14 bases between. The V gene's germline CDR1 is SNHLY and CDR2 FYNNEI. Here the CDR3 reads CASGEDSWYF. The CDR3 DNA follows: TGTGCCAGCGGGGAGGACTCGTGGTACTTC. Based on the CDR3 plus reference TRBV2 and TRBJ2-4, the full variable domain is EPEVTQTPSHQVTQMGQEVILRCVPISNHLYFYWYRQILGQKVEFLVSFYNNEISEKSEIFDDQFSVERPDGSNFTLKIRSTKLEDSAMYFCASGEDSWYFGAGTRLSVL.

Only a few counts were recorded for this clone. CDR3 region: CASSLIEGQASLNYGYTF. The CDR3 coding sequence is TGTGCCAGCAGTTTAATTGAGGGACAGGCCTCCCTGAACTATGGCTACACCTTC. This chain joins TRBV28 and TRBJ1-2; 8 positions match TRBD1. Germline V gene sequence: CDR1 MDHEN, CDR2 SYDVKM. The CDR3 contains 18 residues. The ends lost 2 bases at V and 2 bases at J; junction bases unmatched: 13.

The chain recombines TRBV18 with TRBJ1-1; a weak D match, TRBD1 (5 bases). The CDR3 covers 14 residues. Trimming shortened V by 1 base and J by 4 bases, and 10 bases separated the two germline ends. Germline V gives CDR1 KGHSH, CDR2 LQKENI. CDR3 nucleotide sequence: TGTGCCAGCTCACCACTTCGACAGCCCACTGAAGCTTTCTTT. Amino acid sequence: CASSPLRQPTEAFF. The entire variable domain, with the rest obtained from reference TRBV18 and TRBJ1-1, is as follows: NAGVMQNPRHLVRRRGQEARLRCSPMKGHSHVYWYRQLPEEGLKFMVYLQKENIIDESGMPKERFSAEFPKEGPSILRIQQVVRGDSAAYFCASSPLRQPTEAFFGQGTRLTVV.